This entry lists 22 T cell receptor beta chains sequenced from one sample in a study of blood T cell repertoires in COVID-19. The protocol was immunoSEQ multiplex PCR, while the TCRdb copy is restricted to in-frame clones and leaves out a portion. The repertoire has 160,000 or so clones, approximately 85% of them found once; the top ten carry around 5%. Source material: peripheral blood. The receptors shown here come from a woman between 50 and 59 years old with COVID-19, enrolled during active disease.

This chain connects TRBV7-9 to TRBJ2-4; TRBD1 agrees at 7 bases. The V gene's germline CDR1 is SEHNR and CDR2 FQNEAQ (reference sequence). J gave up 5 bases and V 5 bases, and 6 bases lay outside the gene matches. The CDR3 sequence is 14 residues long. Here the CDR3 DNA reads TGTGCCAGCAGCAGCGACAGGGACGAAAACATTCAGTACTTC. Its protein is CASSSDRDENIQYF. The entire variable domain, with the rest obtained from reference TRBV7-9 and TRBJ2-4, is as follows: DTGVSQNPRHKITKRGQNVTFRCDPISEHNRLYWYRQTLGQGPEFLTYFQNEAQLEKSRLLSDRFSAERPKGSFSTLEIQRTEQGDSAMYLCASSSDRDENIQYFGAGTRLSVL.

The gene calls are TRBV7-3 and TRBJ2-1; 9 positions agree with TRBD2. The CDR3 totals 15 residues. CDR1 and CDR2 from the germline V gene are SGHTA and FQGTGA. Unmatched junction bases numbered 3, after V lost 1 base and J lost 5 bases. The CDR3 here is CASSLSGGAHNEQFF. DNA of the CDR3: TGTGCCAGCAGCTTAAGCGGGGGGGCACACAATGAGCAGTTCTTC.

V and J are TRBV27 and TRBJ2-2, with 8 bases aligning to TRBD1. Germline V gene lookup returns CDR1 MNHEY and CDR2 SMNVEV (reference sequence). The CDR3 contains 15 residues. After removal of 3 bases from V and 6 bases from J, the junction contained 6 bases not matched to a gene. The chain's CDR3 is CASSFGQGAAGELFF. The CDR3 bases are TGTGCCAGCAGTTTTGGCCAGGGGGCCGCCGGGGAGCTGTTTTTT.

This chain joins TRBV7-2 and TRBJ2-7; D is possibly TRBD1 (6 bases). Per germline, CDR1 SGHTA and CDR2 FQGNSA. The CDR3 is 14 residues long. V lost 1 base and J lost 3, with 10 bases in between. CDR3 residues: CASSLVGQSYEQYF. The CDR3 DNA is TGTGCCAGCAGCTTAGTTGGACAGAGCTACGAGCAGTACTTC.

The chain carries TRBV2 and TRBJ2-1; 7 nucleotides agree with TRBD2. With V trimmed by 8 bases and J by 0 bases, 1 base remained unmatched. The CDR3 is made up of 13 amino acids. Germline V gene lookup returns CDR1 SNHLY and CDR2 FYNNEI. The CDR3 protein is CASREASYNEQFF. The CDR3 DNA reads TGTGCCAGCCGGGAGGCCTCCTACAATGAGCAGTTCTTC.

The gene calls are TRBV5-1 and TRBJ1-4; a possible D gene is TRBD1 (6 bases). Trimming left V 0 bases short and J 2 bases short, with 8 bases between. The CDR3 has 15 amino acids. The germline CDR1 and CDR2 sequences are SGHRS and YFSETQ. The CDR3 protein is CASSLAGQTNEKLFF. In nucleotides, the CDR3 is TGCGCCAGCAGCTTGGCCGGACAGACTAATGAAAAACTGTTTTTT.

The chain uses TRBV27 and TRBJ2-5; weak D call: TRBD1 (5 bases). Germline CDR1 is MNHEY and CDR2 is SMNVEV (reference sequence). V shed 5 bases and J shed 2 bases, with 18 bases lying between them. The CDR3 sequence is 16 residues long. CDR3 sequence (DNA): TGTGCCAGCAGTCCCCGGACAATTGTAAGGCAAGAGACCCAGTACTTC. As protein: CASSPRTIVRQETQYF.

V is TRBV7-6 and J is TRBJ2-1; 9 nucleotides match TRBD1. CDR1 and CDR2 (germline): SGHVS, FNYEAQ. V was pared by 5 bases and J by 5 bases, with 10 bases of the junction left unmatched. The CDR3 loop spans 16 amino acids. The DNA of the CDR3 is TGTGCCAGCAGCCCGATGGGGACAGGGTCCCACAATGAGCAGTTCTTC. Amino acids: CASSPMGTGSHNEQFF.

The V and J genes are TRBV21-1 and TRBJ1-2; the table names TRBD1, a call not compared with the DNA. TRBV21-1 counts as a pseudogene. This CDR3 has 16 residues. CDR3 residues: CASSKPRDRVNYGYTF. CDR3 in DNA: TGTGCCAGCAGCAAACCACGGGACAGGGTTAACTATGGCTACACCTTC.

In this sample, this clone turned up many times. The chain uses TRBV24-1 and TRBJ1-2, with TRBD1 matching 8 bases. The germline V gene has CDR1 KGHDR and CDR2 SFDVKD. This CDR3 region has 16 residues. The ends lost 2 bases at V and 8 bases at J; junction bases unmatched: 12. The CDR3 protein is CATSDSRTGLFSGYTF. The CDR3 bases are TGTGCCACCAGTGATTCCAGGACAGGGCTCTTTTCCGGCTACACCTTC.

This chain links TRBV28 with TRBJ1-2; TRBD1 agrees at 7 bases. This CDR3 contains 13 residues. The V and J ends lost 6 bases and 8 bases, in that order; junction bases with no gene match: 9. From germline, CDR1 is MDHEN and CDR2 SYDVKM. CDR3 residues: CASRTGDLSGYTF. CDR3 nucleotides: TGTGCCAGCAGAACAGGGGATCTAAGCGGCTACACCTTC.

This chain uses TRBV7-2 with TRBJ1-5; D is possibly TRBD1 (5 bases). The CDR3 is 13 amino acids. Germline V gene data show CDR1 as SGHTA and CDR2 as FQGNSA. The V and J ends lost 5 bases and 4 bases respectively, with 9 bases between them. CDR3 region: CASSNQGNQPQHF. For the CDR3, the DNA is TGTGCCAGCAGCAACCAGGGAAATCAGCCCCAGCATTTT.

The V and J genes are TRBV6-6 and TRBJ1-6, with 9 bases matching TRBD1. This CDR3 spans 16 amino acids. Germline assignment: CDR1 MNHNY and CDR2 SVGAGI (reference sequence). J lost 7 bases, V lost 2 bases, and 6 bases had no gene match. The CDR3 nucleotides are TGTGCCAGCAGTTACCCCGGGACAGGGTACAATTCACCCCTCCACTTT. Protein product: CASSYPGTGYNSPLHF.

The chain joins TRBV7-2 to TRBJ2-7; D is ambiguous. Trimming left V 7 bases short and J 3 bases short, with 16 bases between. CDR3 length: 14 residues. The germline CDR1 and CDR2 sequences are SGHTA and FQGNSA. CDR3 residues: CASTPGGSRYEQYF. CDR3 nucleotide sequence: TGTGCCAGCACCCCTGGCGGTTCTCGCTACGAGCAGTACTTC.

The chain uses TRBV9 and TRBJ1-6; TRBD1 matches 7 bases. The V gene end was trimmed by 3 bases and the J gene end by 5 bases; junction bases not matched to a gene: 5. CDR1 and CDR2 (germline): SGDLS, YYNGEE. The CDR3 contains 15 residues. CDR3: CASSARGTDNSPLHF. DNA of the CDR3: TGTGCCAGCAGCGCCCGAGGGACAGATAATTCACCCCTCCACTTT. Combining the CDR3 with reference TRBV9 and TRBJ1-6 gives the whole variable domain DSGVTQTPKHLITATGQRVTLRCSPRSGDLSVYWYQQSLDQGLQFLIQYYNGEERAKGNILERFSAQQFPDLHSELNLSSLELGDSALYFCASSARGTDNSPLHFGNGTRLTVT.

V is TRBV7-9 and J is TRBJ2-1, with a weak D call TRBD2 (5 bases). The CDR3 spans 15 residues. V lost 1 base and J 7 bases, leaving 14 bases between the germline ends. CDR1 is SEHNR, CDR2 FQNEAQ, per germline (reference sequence). CDR3 nucleotides: TGTGCCAGCAGCTTAGAGACCCAAACGGGGAATGAGCAGTTCTTC. This codes for CASSLETQTGNEQFF.

V usage is TRBV3-1 (or the pseudogene TRBV3-2) and J usage is TRBJ1-2, with a possible D match to TRBD1 (5 bases). This CDR3 region has 13 residues. Germline loops: CDR1 LGHDT, CDR2 YNNKEL (reference sequence). Between the trimmed V and J ends, which lost 1 base and 2 bases, there was a span of 5 bases. This chain's CDR3 is CASSQAGNYGYTF. CDR3 sequence (DNA): TGTGCCAGCAGCCAAGCAGGGAACTATGGCTACACCTTC.

This clone was seen a single time. The chain joins TRBV28 to TRBJ1-5, with D possibly TRBD1 on 6 matching bases. Per the germline V gene, CDR1 is MDHEN and CDR2 is SYDVKM. This CDR3 comprises 15 residues. V was cut by 0 bases and J by 1 base, with 7 bases left in between. Written as DNA, the CDR3 is TGTGCCAGCAGTTTATGGGGGGCCAGCAATCAGCCCCAGCATTTT. As protein: CASSLWGASNQPQHF. The variable domain in full, completed from reference TRBV28 and TRBJ1-5, reads DVKVTQSSRYLVKRTGEKVFLECVQDMDHENMFWYRQDPGLGLRLIYFSYDVKMKEKGDIPEGYSVSREKKERFSLILESASTNQTSMYLCASSLWGASNQPQHFGDGTRLSIL.

This chain links TRBV4-3 with TRBJ2-7; the D gene is possibly TRBD2 (6 bases). The germline V gene has CDR1 LGHNA and CDR2 YSLEER. Trimming removed 1 base from V and 5 bases from J, with 18 bases in between. This CDR3 comprises 16 residues. CDR3: CASSQGMTGTGDEQYF. In DNA, the CDR3 is TGCGCCAGCAGCCAAGGGATGACCGGGACTGGTGACGAGCAGTACTTC.

The rearrangement links TRBV4-1 to TRBJ2-1, with TRBD2 matching over 8 bases. The ends lost 4 bases at V and 9 bases at J; junction bases unmatched: 8. The CDR3 is made up of 14 amino acids. CDR1 is MGHRA, CDR2 YSYEKL, per germline. The CDR3 is CASSPGLVVREQFF. CDR3 nucleotides: TGCGCCAGCAGCCCGGGACTAGTAGTCCGTGAGCAGTTCTTC.

V gene TRBV19 combines with J gene TRBJ2-7; 12 bases line up with TRBD2. Unmatched junction bases numbered 8, after V lost 5 bases and J lost 3 bases. The CDR3 covers 16 residues. Germline CDR1 LNHDA, CDR2 SQIVND (reference sequence). The CDR3 coding sequence is TGTGCCAGTAGTCCTAGCGGGGGGGGCGTCGACTACGAGCAGTACTTC. Translating gives CASSPSGGGVDYEQYF.

This clone was seen a handful of times. V usage is TRBV30 and J usage is TRBJ2-2; tentative D call: TRBD1 (6 bases). Trimming took 4 bases from V and 3 from J, leaving 15 bases between them. This CDR3 spans 15 amino acids. Germline CDR1 and CDR2: GTSNPN and SVGIG (reference sequence). Here the CDR3 reads CAWNSQGMYTGELFF. In DNA, the CDR3 is TGTGCCTGGAATTCCCAGGGGATGTACACCGGGGAGCTGTTTTTT. The entire variable domain, with the rest obtained from reference TRBV30 and TRBJ2-2, is as follows: SQTIHQWPATLVQPVGSPLSLECTVEGTSNPNLYWYRQAAGRGLQLLFYSVGIGQISSEVPQNLSASRPQDRQFILSSKKLLLSDSGFYLCAWNSQGMYTGELFFGEGSRLTVL.